The rows below give T cell receptor beta chains drawn from one sample of a study of T cell repertoires in cytomegalovirus infection. Their cognate antigens are unknown. TCRdb processed the reads anew with MiXCR; each CDR3 protein has one entry. Among 80,000 or so distinct CDR3 sequences listed, roughly a quarter were seen once. The sample was CD8+ T cells from cultured PBMCs, taken from culture after CMV antigen stimulation. These receptors were obtained from a human donor in good health (CMV status not recorded). Some clones in this sample may be carry-over from other donors' samples. The CDR3 runs from the conserved cysteine through the conserved F or W. Each record gives: J gene, clone size, V gene, D gene, CDR3 length, CDR3 protein, CDR3 DNA. D genes are given only for firm matches. Only some rows state a clone size, as once, few, many or a class for expanded clones.

j_call: TRBJ1-1
clone_size: -
v_call: TRBV7-2
d_call: -
cdr3_length: 15
cdr3_aa: CVSSKKTGSNTEAFF
cdr3_nt: TGTGTCAGCAGTAAAAAGACAGGCTCGAACACTGAAGCTTTCTTT

j_call: TRBJ2-6
clone_size: -
v_call: TRBV20-1
d_call: TRBD1
cdr3_length: 16
cdr3_aa: CSARGQGDSGANVLTF
cdr3_nt: TGCAGTGCTAGAGGTCAGGGGGACTCTGGGGCCAACGTCCTGACTTTC

j_call: TRBJ2-1
clone_size: few
v_call: TRBV4-3
d_call: -
cdr3_length: 14
cdr3_aa: CASSQGGPFNEQFF
cdr3_nt: TGCGCCAGCAGCCAAGGAGGGCCTTTCAATGAGCAGTTCTTC

j_call: TRBJ2-5
clone_size: few
v_call: TRBV28
d_call: -
cdr3_length: 16
cdr3_aa: CASSFYPATNQETQYF
cdr3_nt: TGTGCCAGCAGTTTTTATCCGGCGACAAACCAAGAGACCCAGTACTTC

j_call: TRBJ2-7
clone_size: many
v_call: TRBV7-2
d_call: -
cdr3_length: 13
cdr3_aa: CASSLDGSYEQYF
cdr3_nt: TGTGCCAGCAGCTTAGACGGTTCCTACGAGCAGTACTTC

j_call: TRBJ2-7
clone_size: few
v_call: TRBV10-2
d_call: TRBD2
cdr3_length: 15
cdr3_aa: CASSESFSGIYEQYF
cdr3_nt: TGCGCCAGCAGTGAGTCTTTTAGCGGGATCTACGAGCAGTACTTC

j_call: TRBJ2-2
clone_size: many
v_call: TRBV7-2
d_call: -
cdr3_length: 13
cdr3_aa: CASSLDPAGELFF
cdr3_nt: TGTGCCAGCAGCTTAGATCCCGCGGGGGAGCTGTTTTTT

j_call: TRBJ1-1
clone_size: few
v_call: TRBV27
d_call: -
cdr3_length: 15
cdr3_aa: CASSPPGSVNTEAFF
cdr3_nt: TGTGCCAGCAGTCCTCCGGGGAGCGTGAACACTGAAGCTTTCTTT

j_call: TRBJ2-1
clone_size: -
v_call: TRBV27
d_call: TRBD2
cdr3_length: 16
cdr3_aa: CASMLAGGLLRTEQFF
cdr3_nt: TGTGCCAGCATGCTAGCGGGGGGCCTCCTGCGCACTGAGCAGTTCTTC

j_call: TRBJ2-3
clone_size: -
v_call: TRBV2
d_call: -
cdr3_length: 14
cdr3_aa: CASSEPRKGYTQYF
cdr3_nt: TGTGCCAGCAGTGAACCGCGGAAGGGTTATACGCAGTATTTT

j_call: TRBJ2-5
clone_size: -
v_call: TRBV6-2/TRBV6-3
d_call: TRBD2
cdr3_length: 15
cdr3_aa: CASSSGLAGEETQYF
cdr3_nt: TGTGCCAGCAGTTCGGGACTAGCGGGAGAAGAGACCCAGTACTTC

j_call: TRBJ2-4
clone_size: -
v_call: TRBV6-5
d_call: TRBD1
cdr3_length: 18
cdr3_aa: CATRGTGRSYGAKNIQYF
cdr3_nt: TGTGCCACCCGAGGGACAGGTCGGTCGTACGGGGCCAAAAACATTCAGTACTTC

j_call: TRBJ1-5
clone_size: -
v_call: TRBV6-2/TRBV6-3
d_call: -
cdr3_length: 14
cdr3_aa: CASSYGGGNQPQHF
cdr3_nt: TGTGCCAGCAGTTACGGCGGGGGCAATCAGCCCCAGCATTTT

j_call: TRBJ1-2
clone_size: few
v_call: TRBV28
d_call: -
cdr3_length: 12
cdr3_aa: CASRDRMGGYTF
cdr3_nt: TGTGCCAGCCGAGACAGGATGGGTGGCTACACCTTC

j_call: TRBJ2-3
clone_size: many
v_call: TRBV7-2
d_call: -
cdr3_length: 11
cdr3_aa: CASSFSSAQYF
cdr3_nt: TGTGCCAGCAGCTTCAGTTCGGCGCAGTATTTT